A single sample gave rise to the 8 T cell receptor beta chains below, sequenced in a study of T-cell reconstitution after alpha-beta-depleted transplantation in children. Unique molecular identifiers were incorporated when the TCRbeta library was constructed. TCRdb reprocessed the PCR reads via MiXCR and lists one record per CDR3 protein. The table records around 200,000 distinct CDR3 sequences, approximately 17% of them present only once. This material consisted of PBMCs, mostly from graft donor cells, taken 360 days after TCRalphabeta/CD19-depleted stem cell transplant. Receptors were obtained from a male patient between 2 and 10 years old who had a stem cell transplant for acute lymphoblastic leukemia, so the T cells may come from the graft donor.

The rearrangement links TRBV11-3 to TRBJ1-6; perhaps TRBD1 as D (6 bases). Between the trimmed V and J ends, which lost 5 bases and 7 bases, there was a span of 15 bases. The CDR3 length is 15 residues. Germline CDR1 SGHNT, CDR2 YENEEA. CDR3 nucleotides: TGTGCCAGCAGCCCACTACAGGGAGGGAATTCACCCCTCCACTTT. Translation: CASSPLQGGNSPLHF. Filled out from reference TRBV11-3 and TRBJ1-6, the complete variable domain reads EAGVVQSPRYKIIEKKQPVAFWCNPISGHNTLYWYLQNLGQGPELLIRYENEEAVDDSQLPKDRFSAERLKGVDSTLKIQPAELGDSAVYLCASSPLQGGNSPLHFGNGTRLTVT.

This clonotype was observed many times. The chain uses TRBV21-1 and TRBJ2-2; the table's D call of TRBD1 was not tested on the DNA. TRBV21-1 counts as a pseudogene. This CDR3 is built from 13 residues. The CDR3 here is CARGVYGTGELFF. The CDR3 nucleotides read TGTGCCAGAGGGGTTTATGGTACCGGGGAGCTGTTTTTT.

In this sample, this clonotype turned up a few times. This chain connects TRBV5-1 to TRBJ1-6, with D tentatively TRBD1 (5 bases). This CDR3 has 15 residues. CDR1 SGHRS and CDR2 YFSETQ come from the germline V gene. Trimming took 1 base from V and 7 from J, leaving 12 bases between them. The DNA for the CDR3 is TGCGCCAGCAGCTTGAAGGCAGAGGGGAATTCACCCCTCCACTTT. Amino acid sequence: CASSLKAEGNSPLHF.

The chain employs TRBV11-1 and TRBJ1-5, with unresolved D. The V and J ends lost 1 base and 5 bases respectively, with 12 bases between them. Germline V CDR1 and CDR2: SGHAT, FQDESV (reference sequence). CDR3 size: 15 residues. The CDR3 here is CASSLGRGSDQPQHF. CDR3 nucleotide sequence: TGTGCCAGCAGCTTAGGTCGAGGTTCCGATCAGCCCCAGCATTTT. Using reference TRBV11-1 and TRBJ1-5 for the parts outside the CDR3, the full variable domain is EAEVAQSPRYKITEKSQAVAFWCDPISGHATLYWYRQILGQGPELLVQFQDESVVDDSQLPKDRFSAERLKGVDSTLKIQPAELGDSAMYLCASSLGRGSDQPQHFGDGTRLSIL.

In this sample, this clonotype turned up once. The chain combines TRBV7-2 with TRBJ2-5; no reliable D call. The germline CDR1 and CDR2 sequences are SGHTA and FQGNSA. The CDR3 is 14 amino acids. The ends were cut back, 6 bases at V and 0 bases at J, with 11 bases in the middle. As DNA, the CDR3 is TGTGCCAGCAGGGTCCCACCGTACCAAGAGACCCAGTACTTC. Translated, it gives CASRVPPYQETQYF.

The V gene is TRBV25-1, the J gene TRBJ2-1; weak D call: TRBD2 (6 bases). The CDR3 runs 14 residues. Trimming removed 3 bases at V and 3 bases at J, with 9 bases between. Germline CDR1 and CDR2: MGHDK and SYGVNS. CDR3 nucleotides: TGTGCCAGCAGTGACCCGGGGGTCTACAATGAGCAGTTCTTC. It is translated as CASSDPGVYNEQFF.

In this sample, this clonotype turned up a few times. The chain links TRBV10-3 to TRBJ2-5, with D possibly TRBD1 on 5 matching bases. Looked up from germline, CDR1 is ENHRY and CDR2 is SYGVKD. V was pared by 3 bases and J by 3 bases, with 8 bases between. The CDR3 runs 13 residues. CDR3 sequence (DNA): TGTGCCATCAGTGAAGGGGCTGAAGAGACCCAGTACTTC. Translated, it gives CAISEGAEETQYF.

V and J are TRBV5-1 and TRBJ2-1, with 10 bases fitting TRBD2. Trimming took 0 bases from V and 7 from J; bases not matched to a gene: 10. The CDR3 length is 17 residues. The germline V gene encodes CDR1 SGHRS and CDR2 YFSETQ. This CDR3 reads CASSLALLAGAGNEQFF. For the CDR3, the DNA is TGCGCCAGCAGCTTGGCCCTCCTAGCGGGGGCCGGAAATGAGCAGTTCTTC. Complete variable domain (other parts from reference TRBV5-1 and TRBJ2-1): KAGVTQTPRYLIKTRGQQVTLSCSPISGHRSVSWYQQTPGQGLQFLFEYFSETQRNKGNFPGRFSGRQFSNSRSEMNVSTLELGDSALYLCASSLALLAGAGNEQFFGPGTRLTVL.